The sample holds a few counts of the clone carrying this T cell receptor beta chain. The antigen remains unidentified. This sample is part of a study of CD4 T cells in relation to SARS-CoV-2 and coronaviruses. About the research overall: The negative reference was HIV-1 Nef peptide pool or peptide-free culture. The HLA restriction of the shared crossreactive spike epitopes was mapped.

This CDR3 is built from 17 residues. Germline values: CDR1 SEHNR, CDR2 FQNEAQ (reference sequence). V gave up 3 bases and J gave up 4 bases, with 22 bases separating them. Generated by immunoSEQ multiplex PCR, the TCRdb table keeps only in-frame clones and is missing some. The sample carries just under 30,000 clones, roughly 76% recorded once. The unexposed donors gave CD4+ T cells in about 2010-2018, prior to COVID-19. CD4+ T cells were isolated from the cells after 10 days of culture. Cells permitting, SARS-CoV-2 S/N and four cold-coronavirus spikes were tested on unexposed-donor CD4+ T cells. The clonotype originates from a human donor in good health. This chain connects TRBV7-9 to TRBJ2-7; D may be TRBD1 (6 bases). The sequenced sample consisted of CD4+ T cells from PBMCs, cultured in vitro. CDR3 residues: CASSLGAMGAVDYEQYF. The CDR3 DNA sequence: TGTGCCAGCAGCTTGGGGGCTATGGGGGCCGTTGATTACGAGCAGTACTTC.